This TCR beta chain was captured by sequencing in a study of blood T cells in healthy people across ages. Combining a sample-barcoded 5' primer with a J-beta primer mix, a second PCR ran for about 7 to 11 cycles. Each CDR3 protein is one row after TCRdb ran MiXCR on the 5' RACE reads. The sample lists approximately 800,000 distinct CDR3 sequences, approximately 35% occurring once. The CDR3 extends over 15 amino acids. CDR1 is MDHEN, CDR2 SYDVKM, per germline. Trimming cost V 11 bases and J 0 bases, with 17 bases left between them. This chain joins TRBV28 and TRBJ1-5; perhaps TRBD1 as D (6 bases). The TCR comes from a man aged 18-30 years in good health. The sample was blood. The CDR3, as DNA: TGTGCCGGCGCCCGAAACAGGGATAGCAATCAGCCCCAGCATTTT. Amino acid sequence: CAGARNRDSNQPQHF.